This T cell receptor beta chain originates from a study of blood T cells in healthy people across ages. Study findings and constraints: When one million T cells were used, diversity estimates were thought to be underestimates.

Concerning this clonotype: Its matching antigen is unknown.

The CDR3 has 13 amino acids. Between the trimmed V and J ends, which lost 2 bases and 5 bases, there was a span of 11 bases. Germline values: CDR1 SGDLS, CDR2 YYNGEE. PCR was performed a second time for roughly 7 to 11 cycles using a sample-barcoded 5' primer and a J-beta primer mix. Each CDR3 protein is one row after TCRdb ran MiXCR on the 5' RACE reads. The table lists about 400,000 distinct CDR3 sequences, about 55% of them singletons. Donors were healthy Caucasian individuals from Russia aged roughly 6 to 90. The clonotype comes from a man aged 55 to 70 in good health. The sequenced sample was blood. The rearrangement links TRBV9 to TRBJ2-7, with a weak D call TRBD1 (5 bases). CDR3 region: CASSVSGWDEQYF. CDR3 nucleotide sequence: TGTGCCAGCAGCGTGTCAGGGTGGGACGAGCAGTACTTC.